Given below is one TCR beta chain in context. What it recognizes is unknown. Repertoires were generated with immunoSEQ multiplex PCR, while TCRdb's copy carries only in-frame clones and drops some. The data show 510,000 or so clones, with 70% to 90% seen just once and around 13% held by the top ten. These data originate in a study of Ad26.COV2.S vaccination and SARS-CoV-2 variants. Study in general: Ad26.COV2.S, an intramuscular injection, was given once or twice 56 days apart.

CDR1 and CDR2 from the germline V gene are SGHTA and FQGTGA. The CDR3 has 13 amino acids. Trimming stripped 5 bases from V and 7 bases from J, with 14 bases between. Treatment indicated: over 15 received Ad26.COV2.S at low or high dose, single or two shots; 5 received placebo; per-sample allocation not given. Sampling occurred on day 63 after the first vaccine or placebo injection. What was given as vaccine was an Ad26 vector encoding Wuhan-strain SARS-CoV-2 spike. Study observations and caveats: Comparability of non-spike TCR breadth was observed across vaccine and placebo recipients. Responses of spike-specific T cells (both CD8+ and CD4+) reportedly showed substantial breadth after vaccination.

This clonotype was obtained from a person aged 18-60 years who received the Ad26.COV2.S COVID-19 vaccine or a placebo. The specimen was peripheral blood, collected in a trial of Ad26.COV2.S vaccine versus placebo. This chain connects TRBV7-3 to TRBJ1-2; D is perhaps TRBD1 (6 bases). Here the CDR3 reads CASSRTGLGGYTF. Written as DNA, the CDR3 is TGTGCCAGCAGCCGTACAGGGTTAGGTGGCTACACCTTC. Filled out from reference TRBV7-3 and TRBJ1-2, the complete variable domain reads GAGVSQTPSNKVTEKGKYVELRCDPISGHTALYWYRQSLGQGPEFLIYFQGTGAADDSGLPNDRFFAVRPEGSVSTLKIQRTERGDSAVYLCASSRTGLGGYTFGSGTRLTVV.